This record looks at one T cell receptor (beta chain) sequence and its context. Its antigen is still unknown. CDR1 SEHNR and CDR2 FQNEAQ come from the germline V gene (reference sequence). The V end was cut by 2 bases, the J end by 0 bases, with 11 bases between. The CDR3 loop spans 15 amino acids. The data stem from a study of tissue T cells after allogeneic stem cell transplantation. General study findings and limits: The study did not identify alloreactive or antigen-specific tissue TCRs, and some clones might be persisting host cells. Across patients, clones rarely overlapped, yet motif clusters were shared tissue-specifically. Within patients, tissue anatomy strongly shaped TCR repertoire composition.

Comparators were a few non-transplant cancer patients without known GI disease. The data were produced by immunoSEQ multiplex PCR, yet TCRdb's version contains in-frame clones alone and is incomplete. The sample yields 4,000 to 5,000 clones, less than 75% seen once. This sample comprised tissue from the esophagus, obtained at autopsy. The sequence came from a female donor at least 60 years old with lung cancer. The chain uses TRBV7-9 and TRBJ2-7, with D possibly TRBD2 on 6 matching bases. This CDR3 reads CASSLSAGLSYEQYF. As DNA, the CDR3 is TGTGCCAGCAGCTTATCGGCGGGACTCTCCTACGAGCAGTACTTC.